This T cell receptor (beta chain) comes out of a study of cytomegalovirus exposure and HLA in healthy donors. For the study at large: There were about 85 million unique TCRs (from HLA-typed donors) in an early data release.

With 60 Vbeta and 13 Jbeta primers, the PCR was carried out. Measured with immunoSEQ multiplex PCR; TCRdb has only the in-frame clones, and not every one. The sample has some 180,000 clones. Germline V lookup: CDR1 LNHDA, CDR2 SQIVND (reference sequence). The length of the CDR3 is 15 residues. This TCR came from a man under 40 in good health and CMV-seronegative. The rearrangement uses TRBV19 and TRBJ2-5; 9 bases line up with TRBD1. The J call may be mistaken, given a closer DNA end match to TRBJ2-7. Source material: PBMCs. CDR3 sequence: CASSIKGQGTNEQYF. In DNA form, the CDR3 reads TGTGCCAGTAGTATTAAGGGACAGGGAACCAACGAGCAGTACTTC.